The 7 T cell receptor beta chains below come from one sample, sequenced in a study of spatial heterogeneity in lung cancer. General observations from the study: For expanded intratumoral alpha and beta TCRs, counts tracked tumor mutation counts.

TCRdb reprocessed the 5' RACE reads with MiXCR, giving one entry per CDR3 protein. Among about 14,000 distinct CDR3 sequences listed, roughly 2.9% were seen once. The antigens of these receptors remain unknown. Specified time point: sample taken at primary tumor resection. The material was lung tumor tissue, obtained at surgery. The origin of the receptors is a male donor with early-stage non-small cell lung cancer.

In its sample, this clonotype was seen many times. The V call is TRBV10-3, the J call TRBJ2-5, with D hard to call. The CDR3 sequence is 15 residues long. The germline V gene encodes CDR1 ENHRY and CDR2 SYGVKD. V was shortened by 3 bases and J by 3 bases, with 14 bases between the two germline ends. The CDR3: CAISDFGRTEETQYF. In DNA, the CDR3 is TGTGCCATCAGTGATTTCGGACGTACAGAAGAGACCCAGTACTTC.

By sample share, this clonotype is medium-sized. The chain employs TRBV10-3 and TRBJ2-2, with 11 nucleotides matching TRBD2. The germline CDR1 and CDR2 sequences are ENHRY and SYGVKD. J was trimmed by 3 bases and V by 3 bases; bases with no gene match: 6. The CDR3 consists of 17 residues. CDR3 bases: TGTGCCATCAGTGAATCTCTAGCGGGAGGTGACACCGGGGAGCTGTTTTTT. It yields the protein CAISESLAGGDTGELFF.

This clonotype showed up many times. The CDR3 DNA reads TGCAGCGTGCGCGGGGACAGCAGTTACTATGGCTACACCTTC. It is translated as CSVRGDSSYYGYTF. The chain employs TRBV29-1 and TRBJ1-2; 7 bases fit TRBD1. J lost 3 bases, V lost 6 bases, and 10 bases had no gene match. This CDR3 contains 14 residues. The germline CDR1 and CDR2 sequences are SQVTM and ANQGSEA.

In its sample, this clonotype was seen many times. The rearrangement uses TRBV6-5 and TRBJ2-1; D possibly corresponds to TRBD1 (6 bases). V lost 0 bases to trimming and J lost 7 bases, with 16 bases between them. Germline CDR1 is MNHEY and CDR2 is SVGAGI. This CDR3 spans 16 amino acids. CDR3 sequence: CASSYSFSGTRNEQFF. For the CDR3, the DNA is TGTGCCAGCAGTTACTCATTCTCCGGGACACGGAATGAGCAGTTCTTC.

This clonotype occurred many times. This chain uses TRBV20-1 with TRBJ1-1; possibly TRBD1 for D (5 bases). V lost 0 bases to trimming and J lost 5 bases, with 19 bases between them. Germline assignment: CDR1 DFQATT and CDR2 SNEGSKA (reference sequence). There are 16 residues in the CDR3. Written as DNA, the CDR3 is TGCAGTGCTAGAGATTTGGTGTCTTTCGGGGGTACTGAAGCTTTCTTT. Translated, it gives CSARDLVSFGGTEAFF.

The V gene is TRBV28, the J gene TRBJ2-1; the match to TRBD2 covers 8 bases. The length of the CDR3 is 17 residues. The germline CDR1 and CDR2 sequences are MDHEN and SYDVKM. The ends lost 2 bases at V and 0 bases at J; junction bases unmatched: 6. CDR3 sequence: CASSLNGGASSYNEQFF. The CDR3 DNA follows: TGTGCCAGCAGTTTAAACGGGGGGGCGAGCTCCTACAATGAGCAGTTCTTC.

Sample share makes this clonotype medium-sized (0.01 to 0.1%). The chain employs TRBV5-6 and TRBJ2-3; TRBD1 might be the D (5 bases). Germline CDR1 reads SGHDT; CDR2 reads YYEEEE. V lost 5 bases and J 1 base, leaving 5 bases between the germline ends. The CDR3 loop spans 12 amino acids. In nucleotides, the CDR3 is TGTGCCAGCAGGGGGCGCACAGATACGCAGTATTTT. This sequence encodes CASRGRTDTQYF.